These T cell receptor beta chains were read from a single sample in a study of PD-1 blockade in mismatch repair-deficient tumors. Sequenced by immunoSEQ multiplex PCR; TCRdb stores in-frame clones only, minus some. Altogether 90,000 to 130,000 clones are present, 60% to 85% being singletons, with the ten largest covering approximately 4.7%. The sequences come from peripheral blood, collected roughly 60 weeks after starting pembrolizumab. The receptors shown here come from an adult with mismatch repair-deficient cancer. Both conserved end residues are part of each CDR3. A D gene is named only where the DNA matches it firmly. Some rows mark clone size as missing; the rest say once, few, many or name a class of expanded clone.

NA	TRBD2	TRBV11-3	TRBJ2-1	CASSLAGTSGYNEQFF	TGTGCCAGCAGCTTAGCCGGGACTAGCGGCTACAATGAGCAGTTCTTC
NA	TRBD1	TRBV5-1	TRBJ1-1	CASRIGPRDRNTEAFF	TGCGCCAGCAGAATTGGCCCCCGGGACAGGAACACTGAAGCTTTCTTT
NA	NA	TRBV7-9	TRBJ1-1	CASSLVMSGTEAFF	TGTGCCAGCAGCTTAGTCATGTCGGGAACTGAAGCTTTCTTT
once	NA	TRBV27	TRBJ2-3	CASSFAGYSTDTQYF	TGTGCCAGCAGTTTCGCGGGCTATAGCACAGATACGCAGTATTTT
NA	TRBD1	TRBV19	TRBJ1-5	CASIRTGGFQPQHF	TGTGCCAGTATACGGACAGGGGGCTTTCAGCCCCAGCATTTT
NA	NA	TRBV6-6	TRBJ2-1	CASSYEKSSYNEQFF	TGTGCCAGCAGTTACGAGAAGAGCTCCTACAATGAGCAGTTCTTC
NA	TRBD2	TRBV11-2	TRBJ2-1	CASSAGLAGTYNEQFF	TGTGCCAGCAGCGCAGGACTAGCGGGAACCTACAATGAGCAGTTCTTC
NA	NA	TRBV29-1	TRBJ1-1	CSAYAVNTEAFF	TGCAGCGCCTATGCAGTGAACACTGAAGCTTTCTTT
NA	NA	TRBV18	TRBJ1-1	CASSERGAGNTEAFF	TGTGCCAGCTCAGAACGGGGGGCCGGGAACACTGAAGCTTTCTTT
NA	NA	TRBV5-1	TRBJ2-5	CASSLNWGVNQETQYF	TGCGCCAGCAGCTTAAATTGGGGCGTAAACCAAGAGACCCAGTACTTC
few	NA	TRBV4-1	TRBJ2-1	CASSQDPYNEQFF	TGCGCCAGCAGCCAAGATCCTTACAATGAGCAGTTCTTC
NA	TRBD1	TRBV27	TRBJ1-2	CASRETGVSGYTF	TGTGCCAGCAGAGAGACAGGGGTCTCTGGCTACACCTTC
NA	TRBD1	TRBV27	TRBJ2-2	CASSLEDRKTGELFF	TGTGCCAGCAGTTTGGAGGACAGGAAGACCGGGGAGCTGTTTTTT
NA	NA	TRBV27	TRBJ2-7	CASSPTAGSYEQYF	TGTGCCAGCAGTCCAACCGCAGGGTCCTACGAGCAGTACTTC
NA	NA	TRBV7-3	TRBJ1-5	CASSPQGSNQPQHF	TGTGCCAGCAGCCCACAGGGTAGCAATCAGCCCCAGCATTTT
NA	TRBD2	TRBV18	TRBJ2-7	CASRPGLTYEQYF	TGTGCCAGCCGGCCGGGACTAACCTACGAGCAGTACTTC
NA	NA	TRBV6-1	TRBJ1-5	CASSRNFDNQPQHF	TGTGCCAGCAGCCGTAACTTCGACAATCAGCCCCAGCATTTT
few	NA	TRBV9	TRBJ1-2	CASSARGSSGYTF	TGTGCCAGCAGCGCGAGGGGATCCAGTGGCTACACCTTC
NA	NA	TRBV5-8	TRBJ1-5	CASSRGLGGEQPQHF	TGTGCCAGCAGCCGGGGACTGGGGGGGGAGCAGCCCCAGCATTTT
NA	NA	TRBV19	TRBJ2-5	CASSTDGDKGLKTQYF	TGTGCCAGTAGTACCGATGGGGACAAAGGTCTAAAGACCCAGTACTTC
NA	NA	TRBV9	TRBJ2-7	CASSPEGLSYEQYF	TGTGCCAGCAGCCCAGAGGGGCTCTCCTACGAGCAGTACTTC
NA	NA	TRBV2	TRBJ2-7	CASSGRPASYEQYF	TGTGCCAGCAGTGGGAGGCCGGCCTCCTACGAGCAGTACTTC
NA	NA	TRBV29-1	TRBJ2-3	CSVSQGGVTDTQYF	TGCAGCGTTTCCCAGGGGGGTGTCACAGATACGCAGTATTTT
once	NA	TRBV7-9	TRBJ1-1	CASSLGLIGAGEEAFF	TGTGCCAGCAGCTTAGGCTTGATCGGGGCGGGGGAAGAAGCTTTCTTT
few	NA	TRBV7-9	TRBJ1-1	CASSLYRSGGDTEAFF	TGTGCCAGCAGCTTGTATCGCTCGGGAGGGGACACTGAAGCTTTCTTT
once	TRBD1	TRBV14	TRBJ1-2	CASSLDPRGVNYGYTF	TGTGCCAGCAGCCTTGATCCCAGGGGGGTTAACTATGGCTACACCTTC
NA	NA	TRBV11-2	TRBJ2-5	CASSLAPGETQYF	TGTGCCAGCAGCTTAGCTCCTGGGGAGACCCAGTACTTC
few	NA	TRBV5-8	TRBJ2-6	CASSANTGWGANVLTF	TGTGCCAGCAGCGCTAATACAGGGTGGGGGGCCAACGTCCTGACTTTC